This T cell receptor (beta chain) came from a study of blood T cell repertoires in COVID-19. Study overall: Material from acute and convalescent COVID-19 was sourced from the United States, Italy and Spain. The cDNA or gDNA used as material had been derived from T cells, B-cell-depleted T cells, or PBMCs.

Germline V gene data show CDR1 as SGHNT and CDR2 as YYREEE (reference sequence). The CDR3 contains 14 residues. Trimming left V 9 bases short and J 0 bases short, with 16 bases between. This clone was counted once. In the original workflow: Amplifying reference gene primers gave estimates of nucleated cell counts. Sequencing was performed with immunoSEQ multiplex PCR; in TCRdb, only in-frame clones are kept and a portion is missing. V and J calls and clone size follow that table, whereas D and trimming were derived from the DNA. The sample lists about 410,000 clones; about 91% were seen once. Enrolment of Seattle patients took place during active infection, and they were followed longitudinally.

The sample comprised peripheral blood. The TCR originated in a woman in her forties with COVID-19, enrolled during active disease. The chain is built from TRBV5-4 and TRBJ2-7, with a possible D match to TRBD1 (7 bases). This CDR3 is CATSQGGNSYEQYF. The CDR3 region has the DNA TGTGCCACTAGTCAGGGGGGAAACTCCTACGAGCAGTACTTC.